A single sample gave rise to the 23 T cell receptor beta chains below, sequenced in a study of blood T cell repertoires in COVID-19. Using immunoSEQ multiplex PCR, the repertoire was profiled, and TCRdb retains in-frame clones only, with some absent. The sample holds approximately 100,000 clones, about 85% seen once. The specimen was peripheral blood. These TCRs come from a human donor in a cohort sampled during active COVID-19.

The V gene is TRBV28, the J gene TRBJ2-3, with 7 bases lining up with TRBD2. V lost 2 bases, J lost 0 bases, and 8 bases stayed unmatched. This CDR3 is built from 17 residues. The germline gives CDR1 MDHEN, CDR2 SYDVKM. The DNA for the CDR3 is TGTGCCAGCAGTTTACGGGCCCAGCGGGGTAGCACAGATACGCAGTATTTT. Translation gives CASSLRAQRGSTDTQYF.

V gene TRBV2 combines with J gene TRBJ2-5, with D tentatively TRBD2 (7 bases). This CDR3 is 14 amino acids long. Trimming shortened V by 3 bases and J by 4 bases, and 12 bases separated the two germline ends. Germline values: CDR1 SNHLY, CDR2 FYNNEI. DNA for the CDR3: TGTGCCAGCAGTGATGCGAGGGGGGGAGAGACCCAGTACTTC. Protein product: CASSDARGGETQYF.

V usage is TRBV9 and J usage is TRBJ1-2; TRBD1 matches 7 bases. Germline V gives CDR1 SGDLS, CDR2 YYNGEE. There are 17 residues in the CDR3. J lost 5 bases, V lost 4 bases, and 17 bases had no gene match. As DNA, the CDR3 is TGTGCCAGCAGCACCCACATCCTGACAGGGCGCGTTTATGGCTACACCTTC. Protein sequence: CASSTHILTGRVYGYTF. The full variable domain, in which reference TRBV9 and TRBJ1-2 provide the parts outside the CDR3, is DSGVTQTPKHLITATGQRVTLRCSPRSGDLSVYWYQQSLDQGLQFLIQYYNGEERAKGNILERFSAQQFPDLHSELNLSSLELGDSALYFCASSTHILTGRVYGYTFGSGTRLTVV.

The chain carries TRBV7-6 and TRBJ1-3; 9 bases map to TRBD1. The CDR3 has 18 residues. Germline CDR1 reads SGHVS; CDR2 reads FNYEAQ. J gave up 1 base and V 5 bases, and 12 bases lay outside the gene matches. Here the CDR3 DNA reads TGTGCCAGCAGCACGGGACAGGGAGTTATATATTCTGGAAACACCATATATTTT. Its translation: CASSTGQGVIYSGNTIYF.

The V and J genes are TRBV19 and TRBJ2-3, with D unclear. The germline CDR1 and CDR2 sequences are LNHDA and SQIVND (reference sequence). CDR3 length equals 12 residues. Trimming removed 4 bases from V and 1 base from J, with 3 bases in between. In nucleotides, the CDR3 is TGTGCCAGTAGTACGGGCACAGATACGCAGTATTTT. It encodes CASSTGTDTQYF.

V gene TRBV4-3 combines with J gene TRBJ1-2, with unresolved D. The CDR3 is made up of 14 amino acids. Trimming removed 3 bases at V and 4 bases at J, with 12 bases between. Germline V lookup: CDR1 LGHNA, CDR2 YSLEER. The CDR3 spells CASSQNPEVYGYTF. Here the CDR3 DNA reads TGCGCCAGCAGCCAGAACCCCGAGGTCTATGGCTACACCTTC.

There are a few counts of this clone. V and J are TRBV4-2 and TRBJ2-1, with D tentatively TRBD2 (6 bases). Trimming left V 0 bases short and J 2 bases short, with 11 bases between. Looked up from germline, CDR1 is LGHNA and CDR2 is YNFKEQ. The CDR3 has 16 amino acids. CDR3: CASSQDETGAYNEQFF. In DNA, the CDR3 is TGTGCCAGCAGCCAAGATGAAACGGGGGCCTACAATGAGCAGTTCTTC.

The chain joins TRBV20-1 to TRBJ2-1; 10 bases fit TRBD2. CDR1 is DFQATT, CDR2 SNEGSKA, per germline (reference sequence). J was trimmed by 2 bases and V by 3 bases; bases with no gene match: 7. The CDR3 sequence is 16 residues long. The CDR3 DNA follows: TGCAGTGCTAGTCTTCTAGCGGGAGTTACCTACAATGAGCAGTTCTTC. This translates into CSASLLAGVTYNEQFF.

In this sample, this clone turned up once. The rearrangement links TRBV7-2 to TRBJ2-1, with TRBD2 matching 12 bases. The CDR3 covers 17 residues. The V segment lost 2 bases and the J segment 7 bases; nucleotides outside the gene matches: 9. CDR1 and CDR2 (germline): SGHTA, FQGNSA. The CDR3 DNA follows: TGTGCCAGCAGCTTAAGGAACCTAGCGGGGGGGGTAAATGAGCAGTTCTTC. As protein: CASSLRNLAGGVNEQFF.

The chain joins TRBV9 to TRBJ2-5; 11 bases match TRBD2. Losses at the gene ends were 4 bases for V and 5 bases for J; bases not matched to a gene: 13. The CDR3 covers 17 residues. The germline V gene encodes CDR1 SGDLS and CDR2 YYNGEE. This CDR3 reads CASSPRGSGGAGETQYF. In DNA form, the CDR3 reads TGTGCCAGCAGCCCCCGAGGTAGCGGGGGGGCCGGGGAGACCCAGTACTTC.

V usage is TRBV10-3 and J usage is TRBJ2-3; the D gene is possibly TRBD1 (6 bases). This CDR3 has 16 amino acids. The germline gives CDR1 ENHRY, CDR2 SYGVKD. Trimming removed 0 bases at V and 4 bases at J, with 14 bases between. CDR3: CAISESIQGMADTQYF. CDR3 bases: TGTGCCATCAGTGAGTCGATACAGGGTATGGCAGATACGCAGTATTTT.

Only a few counts were recorded for this clone. The chain has TRBV5-1 and TRBJ2-7; 9 nucleotides agree with TRBD2. The CDR3 extends over 16 amino acids. J lost 5 bases, V lost 0 bases, and 9 bases had no gene match. The germline CDR1 and CDR2 sequences are SGHRS and YFSETQ. CDR3 coding DNA: TGCGCCAGCAGCTTGGCCGGCAGTAGCGGGAGCGACGAGCAGTACTTC. This gives the protein CASSLAGSSGSDEQYF.

The V and J genes are TRBV3-1 (or the pseudogene TRBV3-2) and TRBJ2-2; 12 bases line up with TRBD2. CDR3 size: 16 residues. Germline CDR1 and CDR2: LGHDT and YNNKEL (reference sequence). Trimming took 4 bases from V and 3 from J; bases not matched to a gene: 3. CDR3 region: CASSPWTSGDTGELFF. The CDR3 DNA reads TGTGCCAGCAGCCCATGGACTAGCGGGGACACCGGGGAGCTGTTTTTT.

The chain links TRBV24-1 to TRBJ2-3; 8 bases are shared with TRBD1. After removal of 5 bases from V and 5 bases from J, the junction contained 11 bases not matched to a gene. Germline V CDR1 and CDR2: KGHDR, SFDVKD. This CDR3 has 16 amino acids. The CDR3 region is CATSVSRQGRGDTQYF. CDR3 bases: TGTGCCACCAGTGTCTCTCGACAGGGGCGAGGAGATACGCAGTATTTT.

V gene TRBV7-9 combines with J gene TRBJ2-1, with TRBD2 matching over 11 bases. V lost 0 bases to trimming and J lost 7 bases; unmatched junction nucleotides: 8. This CDR3 spans 17 amino acids. Germline V gives CDR1 SEHNR, CDR2 FQNEAQ (reference sequence). The CDR3 bases are TGTGCCAGCAGCTTAGCGCTAATTAGCGGGGGGGGTAATGAGCAGTTCTTC. Translated, it gives CASSLALISGGGNEQFF.

This clone was recorded a few times. V usage is TRBV5-6 and J usage is TRBJ1-1, with 8 bases identical to TRBD1. V shed 0 bases and J 1 base; nucleotides not matched to a gene: 5. Germline CDR1 is SGHDT and CDR2 is YYEEEE. There are 16 residues in the CDR3. Here the CDR3 reads CASSLAGQGTNTEAFF. For the CDR3, the DNA is TGTGCCAGCAGCTTGGCTGGACAGGGAACGAACACTGAAGCTTTCTTT.

This rearrangement joins TRBV4-2 to TRBJ2-3, with 16 bases aligning to TRBD2. Germline lookup yields CDR1 LGHNA and CDR2 YNFKEQ. V shed 4 bases, J shed 5 bases, and the junction held 12 bases outside the gene matches. The CDR3 covers 19 residues. DNA for the CDR3: TGTGCCAGCAGCCTGCTACCAGGGACTAGCGGGGGGGCCGGAGATACGCAGTATTTT. Protein: CASSLLPGTSGGAGDTQYF.

The chain carries TRBV7-3 and TRBJ2-1; 10 bases match TRBD1. J lost 6 bases, V lost 1 base, and 6 bases had no gene match. This CDR3 contains 16 residues. CDR1 is SGHTA and CDR2 is FQGTGA in the germline V gene. The CDR3 is CASSLNGQGGSNEQFF. Here the CDR3 DNA reads TGTGCCAGCAGCTTAAACGGACAGGGGGGATCCAATGAGCAGTTCTTC. Supplemented by reference TRBV7-3 and TRBJ2-1, the full variable domain reads GAGVSQTPSNKVTEKGKYVELRCDPISGHTALYWYRQSLGQGPEFLIYFQGTGAADDSGLPNDRFFAVRPEGSVSTLKIQRTERGDSAVYLCASSLNGQGGSNEQFFGPGTRLTVL.

In this sample, this clone turned up a few times. The chain couples TRBV15 to TRBJ1-4, with D possibly being TRBD1 (6 bases). V was cut by 1 base and J by 5 bases, with 11 bases left in between. The germline CDR1 and CDR2 sequences are LNHNV and YYDKDF (reference sequence). The length of the CDR3 is 15 residues. This CDR3 reads CATSRGGTPNEKLFF. As DNA, the CDR3 is TGTGCCACCAGCAGAGGGGGGACACCGAATGAAAAACTGTTTTTT.

As concerns this clone: One junction end does not reproduce the germline sequence, and a read error may be involved. Here the CDR3 reads CSAYGSGRDGWIF. The DNA for the CDR3 is TGCAGCGCTTATGGCAGCGGGAGGGACGGTTGGATCTTC. This chain joins TRBV29-1 and TRBJ2-1; 10 bases are shared with TRBD2. Germline V gives CDR1 SQVTM, CDR2 ANQGSEA. The CDR3 extends over 13 amino acids.

J is TRBJ1-1 and V is TRBV6-6; D not resolved. Germline values: CDR1 MNHNY, CDR2 SVGAGI (reference sequence). There are 14 residues in the CDR3. V was trimmed by 2 bases and J by 1 base, leaving 8 bases between them. This CDR3 reads CASSYPEANTEAFF. The CDR3 coding sequence is TGTGCCAGCAGTTACCCTGAGGCGAACACTGAAGCTTTCTTT.

A single count supports this clone. As DNA, the CDR3 is TGTGCCAGCAGCTTAAGGGGGATTGGGACAGATACGCAGTATTTT. The encoded protein is CASSLRGIGTDTQYF. The chain joins TRBV7-6 to TRBJ2-3; D might be TRBD1 (6 bases). The V end lost 2 bases, the J end lost 3 bases, and 12 bases lay between the germline ends. The CDR3 has 15 residues. Germline V CDR1 and CDR2: SGHVS, FNYEAQ.

J is TRBJ1-5 and V is TRBV7-2; TRBD1 might be the D (5 bases). V lost 2 bases and J lost 3, with 8 bases in between. Germline CDR1 and CDR2: SGHTA and FQGNSA. CDR3 size: 14 residues. The CDR3 protein is CASSLWGYNQPQHF. Written as DNA, the CDR3 is TGTGCCAGCAGCTTATGGGGCTACAATCAGCCCCAGCATTTT.